This TCR beta chain originates from a study of beta chain features in type 1 diabetes. Study-wide findings and caveats: Possible PCR preference for shorter templates applied equally to patients and controls. A closer apparent resemblance between naive, central memory and Treg TCRB repertoires was seen in patients than in healthy donors.

Expressed TCRB transcripts got sequenced, as all isolated RNA was reverse transcribed. Clones were sequenced by immunoSEQ multiplex PCR, and TCRdb holds only the in-frame ones, with some missing. The data hold over 700,000 clones, with about a sixth observed a single time. This clone was recorded a few times. Antigen unknown. The source is a woman aged 18-29 years in good health. Sequences were obtained from naive CD4+ T cells from blood.

CDR3 residues: CASSVDFASGTQYF. CDR3 bases: TGTGCCAGCAGCGTGGACTTTGCATCCGGGACCCAGTACTTC. The chain uses TRBV7-2 and TRBJ2-5, with D maybe TRBD2 (5 bases). This CDR3 region has 14 residues. Germline V gene lookup returns CDR1 SGHTA and CDR2 FQGNSA. V gave up 5 bases and J gave up 7 bases, with 17 bases separating them.